This TCR beta chain came from a study of blood T cells in healthy people across ages. Regarding this clonotype: Its antigen is currently unknown.

A J-beta primer mix and a sample-barcoded 5' primer were used in a second PCR of about 6 to 12 cycles. TCRdb re-called the 5' RACE reads through MiXCR, storing one row per CDR3 protein. Of about 670,000 distinct CDR3 sequences in the sample, around 43% were seen once. The CDR3 consists of 15 residues. The junction had 16 bases not matched to a gene; V was cut back by 10 bases and J by 5 bases. Germline CDR1 reads MNHEY; CDR2 reads SVGEGT. Whole-study findings and limits: Both higher diversity and more naive CD4+ cells marked long-lived donors when set against aged donors.

The chain links TRBV6-2 or TRBV6-3 to TRBJ1-1, with 7 nucleotides matching TRBD1. Sequencing was carried out using blood. The source is a man older than 75 in good health. The CDR3, as DNA: TGTGCCAACAGCCCGGCGAGACAGGGTCGAACTGAAGCTTTCTTT. It yields the protein CANSPARQGRTEAFF.